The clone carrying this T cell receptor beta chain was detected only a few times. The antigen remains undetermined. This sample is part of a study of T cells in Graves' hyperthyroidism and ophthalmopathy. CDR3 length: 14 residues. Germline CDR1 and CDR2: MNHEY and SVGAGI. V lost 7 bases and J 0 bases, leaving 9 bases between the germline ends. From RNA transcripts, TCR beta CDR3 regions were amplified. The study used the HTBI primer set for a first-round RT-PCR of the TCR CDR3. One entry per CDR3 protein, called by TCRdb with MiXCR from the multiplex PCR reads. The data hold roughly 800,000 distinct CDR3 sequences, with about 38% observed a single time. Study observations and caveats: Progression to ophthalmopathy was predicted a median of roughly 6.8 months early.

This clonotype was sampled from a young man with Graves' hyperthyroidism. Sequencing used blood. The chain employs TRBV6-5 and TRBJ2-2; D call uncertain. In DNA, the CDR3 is TGTGCCAGCACTGATTGGCCGAACACCGGGGAGCTGTTTTTT. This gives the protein CASTDWPNTGELFF.